The 5 T cell receptor beta chains below come from one sample, sequenced in a study of cytomegalovirus exposure and HLA in healthy donors. Primers included in the PCR were 60 Vbeta and 13 Jbeta primers. Generated by immunoSEQ multiplex PCR, the TCRdb table keeps only in-frame clones and is missing some. Here the sample spans approximately 100,000 clones, 85% being singletons. The sequenced sample was PBMCs. These receptors were obtained from a man aged 25 to 40 in good health and CMV-seronegative.

The chain combines TRBV20-1 with TRBJ2-1; D is unclear. Germline CDR1 and CDR2: DFQATT and SNEGSKA (reference sequence). Between the trimmed V and J ends, which lost 6 bases and 6 bases, there was a span of 9 bases. This CDR3 has 11 residues. The CDR3 nucleotides read TGCAGTGCCGAGTCATTCAATGAGCAGTTCTTC. Its translation: CSAESFNEQFF.

This chain connects TRBV7-3 to TRBJ1-2; 9 bases align to TRBD1. Per germline, CDR1 SGHTA and CDR2 FQGTGA. J gave up 1 base and V 3 bases, and 0 bases lay outside the gene matches. The CDR3 loop spans 14 amino acids. CDR3 amino acids: CASSLGQGNYGYTF. CDR3 nucleotide sequence: TGTGCCAGCAGCTTGGGACAGGGTAACTATGGCTACACCTTC.

CDR3 amino acids: CASSLRTSDQPQHF. The CDR3, as DNA: TGTGCCAGCAGTTTGAGGACATCAGATCAGCCCCAGCATTTT. The V and J genes are TRBV28 and TRBJ1-5, with D maybe TRBD1 (5 bases). Deletions cut 3 bases from V and 5 bases from J, with 11 bases between. CDR1 is MDHEN, CDR2 SYDVKM, per germline. The CDR3 spans 14 residues.

The genes are TRBV18 and TRBJ1-1; D may be TRBD1 (5 bases). Trimming cost V 7 bases and J 2 bases, with 8 bases left between them. The germline V gene encodes CDR1 KGHSH and CDR2 LQKENI. CDR3 length: 12 amino acids. DNA of the CDR3: TGTGCCAGCTTCAGGGTAAACACTGAAGCTTTCTTT. Residues: CASFRVNTEAFF. The full variable domain, with the rest looked up from reference TRBV18 and TRBJ1-1, is NAGVMQNPRHLVRRRGQEARLRCSPMKGHSHVYWYRQLPEEGLKFMVYLQKENIIDESGMPKERFSAEFPKEGPSILRIQQVVRGDSAAYFCASFRVNTEAFFGQGTRLTVV.

Note on this clone: This same CDR3 is encoded by further DNA sequences in the sample. The gene calls are TRBV5-6 and TRBJ2-2, with TRBD2 matching 9 bases. Looked up from germline, CDR1 is SGHDT and CDR2 is YYEEEE. The junction had 1 base not matched to a gene; V was cut back by 0 bases and J by 1 base. The CDR3 extends over 16 amino acids. This CDR3 is CASSLGLAVNTGELFF. The CDR3 DNA reads as TGTGCCAGCAGCTTGGGACTAGCGGTGAACACCGGGGAGCTGTTTTTT.